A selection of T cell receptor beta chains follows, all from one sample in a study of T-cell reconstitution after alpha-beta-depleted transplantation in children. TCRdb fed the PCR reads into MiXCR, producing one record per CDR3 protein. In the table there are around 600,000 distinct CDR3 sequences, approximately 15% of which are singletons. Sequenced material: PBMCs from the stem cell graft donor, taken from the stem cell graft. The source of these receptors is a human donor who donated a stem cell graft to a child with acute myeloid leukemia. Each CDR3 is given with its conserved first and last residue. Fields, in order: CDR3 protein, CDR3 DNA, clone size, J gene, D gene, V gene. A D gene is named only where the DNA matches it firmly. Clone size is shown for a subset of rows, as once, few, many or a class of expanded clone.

CASSSQGFGNYGYTF TGTGCCAGCAGTTCCCAGGGGTTTGGGAACTATGGCTACACCTTC few TRBJ1-2 . TRBV12-3/TRBV12-4
CATARGHSNQPQHF TGTGCCACCGCCCGCGGTCATAGCAATCAGCCCCAGCATTTT few TRBJ1-5 . TRBV15
CSARFETGETQYF TGCAGTGCTAGGTTTGAGACGGGGGAGACCCAGTACTTC many TRBJ2-5 . TRBV20-1
CASSFDTHRNTEAFF TGCGCCAGCAGCTTTGACACTCACAGGAACACTGAAGCTTTCTTT . TRBJ1-1 . TRBV5-1
CASSEKQGATEAFF TGTGCCAGCAGTGAAAAACAGGGGGCCACTGAAGCTTTCTTT few TRBJ1-1 TRBD1 TRBV6-1
CASSLARGTSAGYTF TGTGCCAGCAGCTTAGCGCGGGGGACCTCAGCTGGCTACACCTTC . TRBJ1-2 . TRBV7-9
CASSLTTGTGAGNQPQHF TGTGCCAGCAGTTTAACCACCGGAACAGGGGCAGGCAATCAGCCCCAGCATTTT many TRBJ1-5 TRBD1 TRBV12-3/TRBV12-4
CASSEGYLGTTPRLGETQYF TGTGCCAGCAGTGAAGGATATTTAGGGACGACACCTCGCCTCGGGGAGACCCAGTACTTC few TRBJ2-5 . TRBV25-1
CASSKRQGFVEQFF TGTGCCAGCAGCAAAAGACAGGGGTTCGTTGAGCAGTTCTTC . TRBJ2-1 TRBD1 TRBV12-3/TRBV12-4
CASSKWGPLSSYNEQFF TGTGCCAGCAGTAAATGGGGACCGTTAAGCTCCTACAATGAGCAGTTCTTC many TRBJ2-1 . TRBV6-1
CASSFSQAGNYGYTF TGTGCCAGCAGTTTCTCACAGGCGGGAAACTATGGCTACACCTTC few TRBJ1-2 . TRBV12-3/TRBV12-4
CSASTGTGNYGYTF TGCAGTGCTAGCACCGGGACAGGAAACTATGGCTACACCTTC many TRBJ1-2 TRBD1 TRBV20-1
CASSFGQLETQYF TGTGCCAGCAGCTTTGGACAGCTTGAGACCCAGTACTTC . TRBJ2-5 . TRBV7-9
CASSPNIETQYF TGTGCCAGCTCACCGAACATAGAGACCCAGTACTTC . TRBJ2-5 . TRBV18
CAIRGTEYEQYF TGTGCCATCAGGGGAACAGAGTACGAGCAGTACTTC many TRBJ2-7 . TRBV10-3
CATSDRTGGEQYF TGTGCCACCAGTGATCGGACAGGCGGCGAGCAGTACTTC . TRBJ2-7 TRBD1 TRBV24-1
CSLSLRQRQFF TGCAGCCTAAGCCTACGACAAAGGCAGTTCTTC many TRBJ2-1 . TRBV20-1
CSARRGTGTGSPLHF TGCAGTGCTAGAAGGGGGACGGGGACCGGCTCACCCCTCCACTTT few TRBJ1-6 . TRBV20-1
CASSPPGSGETQYF TGTGCCAGCAGTCCTCCCGGATCCGGAGAGACCCAGTACTTC many TRBJ2-5 . TRBV6-1
CASSFEGRDQPQHF TGTGCCAGCAGCTTTGAGGGGAGGGATCAGCCCCAGCATTTT . TRBJ1-5 . TRBV7-9
CASSQESASEAFF TGTGCCAGCAGCCAAGAGTCGGCCTCTGAAGCTTTCTTT few TRBJ1-1 . TRBV3-1
CASRSDGYYQPQHF TGTGCCAGCAGAAGTGACGGCTACTATCAGCCCCAGCATTTT . TRBJ1-5 . TRBV2
CSAQGGGQETQYF TGCAGTGCACAGGGGGGGGGACAAGAGACCCAGTACTTC many TRBJ2-5 . TRBV20-1
CASCPSRATDTQYF TGTGCCAGCTGCCCCTCCCGAGCCACAGATACGCAGTATTTT few TRBJ2-3 . TRBV12-3/TRBV12-4
CASSDRTGVTEAFF TGCGCCAGCAGTGACAGGACAGGGGTTACTGAAGCTTTCTTT . TRBJ1-1 TRBD1 TRBV10-2
CATSDFRQSTDTQYF TGTGCCACCAGTGATTTTCGGCAATCCACAGATACGCAGTATTTT many TRBJ2-3 . TRBV24-1
CASSQEAGLAGNTGELFF TGCGCCAGCAGCCAAGAGGCGGGGCTAGCGGGGAACACCGGGGAGCTGTTTTTT few TRBJ2-2 TRBD2 TRBV4-3
CASSLQVGLGYTF TGTGCCAGCAGTCTACAAGTTGGGCTCGGCTACACCTTC many TRBJ1-2 . TRBV12-3/TRBV12-4
CASSLEDGSGGELFF TGTGCCAGCAGCTTAGAGGACGGTTCTGGCGGGGAGCTGTTTTTT . TRBJ2-2 . TRBV7-9
CASSSSDIGGYTF TGTGCCAGCAGTTCGTCGGATATAGGTGGCTACACCTTC many TRBJ1-2 . TRBV6-5
CASRFGDNEKLFF TGTGCCAGCAGATTCGGGGATAATGAAAAACTGTTTTTT many TRBJ1-4 . TRBV6-1
CSARDRDSQETQYF TGCAGTGCTAGAGATAGGGACAGTCAAGAGACCCAGTACTTC many TRBJ2-5 TRBD1 TRBV20-1
CSAKGGARGALVYNEQFF TGCAGTGCTAAAGGGGGGGCTAGGGGGGCGCTTGTCTACAATGAGCAGTTCTTC . TRBJ2-1 . TRBV20-1
CASSLDSPSILEYF TGTGCCAGCAGCTTAGACTCACCCTCGATCCTGGAGTATTTT . TRBJ2-3 . TRBV7-2
CASSYGQANNEQFF TGCGCCAGCAGCTACGGACAAGCTAACAATGAGCAGTTCTTC . TRBJ2-1 . TRBV5-1
CASSLLRPRQGRNYGYTF TGTGCCAGCAGCTTACTCCGTCCGAGACAGGGGAGGAACTATGGCTACACCTTC . TRBJ1-2 TRBD1 TRBV11-2
CASSLRSSTANTEAFF TGTGCCAGCAGCTTGAGGTCCTCGACGGCCAACACTGAAGCTTTCTTT . TRBJ1-1 . TRBV7-2
CASRPREDNSPLHF TGTGCCAGCAGGCCCAGGGAGGACAATTCACCCCTCCACTTT many TRBJ1-6 . TRBV12-3/TRBV12-4
CASSLQGASTDTQYF TGCGCCAGCAGCTTACAGGGGGCGTCTACAGATACGCAGTATTTT few TRBJ2-3 TRBD1 TRBV5-1
CASSFSSSHEQYF TGTGCCAGCAGTTTCTCTAGCTCCCACGAGCAGTACTTC few TRBJ2-7 . TRBV12-3/TRBV12-4
CSVGYGTGNSPLHF TGCAGCGTTGGGTACGGGACAGGGAATTCACCCCTCCACTTT many TRBJ1-6 TRBD1 TRBV29-1
CASSSEHTLSGNTIYF TGTGCCAGCAGCTCAGAGCATACCCTCTCTGGAAACACCATATATTTT . TRBJ1-3 . TRBV5-5
CASSQDGTSSYNEQFF TGCGCCAGCAGCCAAGATGGGACTAGTTCCTACAATGAGCAGTTCTTC . TRBJ2-1 TRBD2 TRBV4-3
CCARIRAGGTNYEQYF TGCTGTGCTAGAATTAGGGCGGGGGGAACTAACTACGAGCAGTACTTC . TRBJ2-7 TRBD2 TRBV20-1
CASSQWDRITEAFF TGCGCCAGCAGCCAGTGGGACAGGATAACTGAAGCTTTCTTT . TRBJ1-1 TRBD1 TRBV4-1
CSASSPVFSGEQYF TGCAGTGCCTCCTCTCCGGTTTTCTCGGGGGAGCAGTACTTC . TRBJ2-7 . TRBV20-1
CSGCGVAGGTQYF TGCAGCGGGTGCGGGGTAGCGGGGGGTACGCAGTATTTT few TRBJ2-3 TRBD2 TRBV29-1
CASSLAPYTPWADTQYF TGTGCCAGCAGCTTAGCGCCTTATACTCCGTGGGCGGATACGCAGTATTTT few TRBJ2-3 . TRBV7-2
CASSPDPLQGALNEQFF TGTGCCAGCAGCCCAGACCCCTTACAGGGGGCATTGAATGAGCAGTTCTTC few TRBJ2-1 TRBD1 TRBV4-2
CASSPGVVKSPLHF TGTGCCAGCAGCCCGGGGGTCGTGAAATCACCCCTCCACTTT few TRBJ1-6 . TRBV7-2
CSARVGNEKLFF TGCAGTGCTAGGGTGGGGAATGAAAAACTGTTTTTT few TRBJ1-4 . TRBV20-1
CSATVGGQGFSSNQPQHF TGCAGTGCTACAGTCGGGGGACAGGGCTTTAGTAGCAATCAGCCCCAGCATTTT many TRBJ1-5 TRBD1 TRBV20-1
CASSLALTVNYGYTF TGTGCCAGCAGCTTGGCCCTGACAGTAAACTATGGCTACACCTTC many TRBJ1-2 . TRBV5-5
CASRDRDDYGYTF TGTGCCAGCAGGGACAGGGACGACTATGGCTACACCTTC many TRBJ1-2 TRBD1 TRBV6-1
CATRETLAHNEQFF TGTGCCACCCGAGAGACACTGGCGCACAATGAGCAGTTCTTC . TRBJ2-1 . TRBV6-2/TRBV6-3